These T cell receptor beta chains were read from a single sample in a study of CD8 T cells in Susac syndrome. MiXCR, run by TCRdb on the immunoSEQ multiplex PCR reads, gives a single entry per CDR3 protein. The sample consists of about 120,000 distinct CDR3 sequences, less than 95% of them appearing once. The sample was CD8+ T cells from PBMCs. The receptor source for this set is a human donor in good health. CDR3s include the opening cysteine and the closing phenylalanine or tryptophan. The order of the fields is clone size, V gene, J gene, D gene, CDR3 DNA, CDR3 protein. D genes are given only for firm matches. For some rows the clone size is stated as once, few or many, or as a class when expanded; others skip it.

.	TRBV9	TRBJ1-1	.	TGTGCCAGCAGCGTGTCCGGGGTGGGGACTGAAGCTTTCTTT	CASSVSGVGTEAFF
.	TRBV6-2/TRBV6-3	TRBJ2-7	TRBD1	TGTGCCAGCAGTCGAAACAGGGGCGAGCAGTACTTC	CASSRNRGEQYF
.	TRBV7-2	TRBJ2-7	TRBD2	TGTGCCAGCAGCTTAGTACTAGCGGGACTAGCTCGCGAGCAGTACTTC	CASSLVLAGLAREQYF
.	TRBV5-4	TRBJ1-1	.	TGTGCCAGCTACACCCAGGGTCCCTACACTGAAGCTTTCTTT	CASYTQGPYTEAFF
.	TRBV5-1	TRBJ1-1	.	TGCGCCAGCGAACCATCTCCGGACACTGAAGCTTTCTTT	CASEPSPDTEAFF
.	TRBV7-2	TRBJ2-7	.	TGTGCCAGCAGCTCCCAGTTACCCTACGAGCAGTACTTC	CASSSQLPYEQYF
.	TRBV7-9	TRBJ2-7	TRBD1	TGTGCCAGCAGCTTCGACCAGGGGGCGCCCGAGCAGTACTTC	CASSFDQGAPEQYF
.	TRBV7-3	TRBJ2-7	.	TGTGCCAGCAGCCCCTGCTACGAGCAGTACTTC	CASSPCYEQYF
.	TRBV18	TRBJ2-3	TRBD1	TGTGCCAGCTCGGGACAGGGCCCTCCTACGAGCACAGATACGCAGTATTTT	CASSGQGPPTSTDTQYF
once	TRBV6-6	TRBJ1-2	.	TGTGCCAGCATCGCAGGGATAGCCTATGGCTACACCTTC	CASIAGIAYGYTF
.	TRBV10-3	TRBJ1-5	.	TGTGCCATCAGGGGCGGCAGCAATCAGCCCCAGCATTTT	CAIRGGSNQPQHF
.	TRBV29-1	TRBJ1-1	.	TGCAGCGCTGAACAGGGAGGGAACACTGAAGCTTTCTTT	CSAEQGGNTEAFF
.	TRBV9	TRBJ1-6	.	TGTGCCAGCAGCGTAGACACGAATTCACCCCTCCACTTT	CASSVDTNSPLHF
.	TRBV30	TRBJ2-7	TRBD1	TGTGCCCGGGGACAGGGAAGTTTATCGGAGCAGTACTTC	CARGQGSLSEQYF
.	TRBV7-9	TRBJ1-2	.	TGTGCCAGCAGCGGATTGACAGGCGACTATGGCTACACCTTC	CASSGLTGDYGYTF
.	TRBV4-2	TRBJ2-7	TRBD2	TGTGCCAGCAGCCAAGATCGTCCTAGCGGGAGAACCGAGCAGTACTTC	CASSQDRPSGRTEQYF
once	TRBV5-6	TRBJ2-6	.	TGTGCCAGCAGCTTAACCCTCTCTGGGGCCAACGTCCTGACTTTC	CASSLTLSGANVLTF